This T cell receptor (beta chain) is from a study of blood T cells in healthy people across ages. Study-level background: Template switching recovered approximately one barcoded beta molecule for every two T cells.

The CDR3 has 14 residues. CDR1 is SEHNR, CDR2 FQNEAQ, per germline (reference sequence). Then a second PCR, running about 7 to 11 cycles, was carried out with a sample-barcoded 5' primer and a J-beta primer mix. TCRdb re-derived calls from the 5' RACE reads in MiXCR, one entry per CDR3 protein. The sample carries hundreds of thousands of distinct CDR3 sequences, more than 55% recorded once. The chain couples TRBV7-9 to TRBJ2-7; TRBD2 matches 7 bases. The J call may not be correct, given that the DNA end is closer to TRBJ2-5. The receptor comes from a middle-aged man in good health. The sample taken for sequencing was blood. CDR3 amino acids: CASGEGTSGETQYF. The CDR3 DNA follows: TGTGCCAGTGGGGAGGGGACGTCTGGGGAGACCCAGTACTTC.